This TCR beta chain comes out of a study of identical twins (dated by TCRdb to 2016 to 2017). Regarding the research as a whole: To test whether fetal clonotypes persist, the study used deep sequencing on TCR alpha and beta repertoires from monozygotic twins, unrelated adults of various ages, and cord blood. To rule out contamination, the twin experiments were replicated at different times with different library preparation protocols.

Only healthy Caucasian donors were included. The researchers also sequenced three unrelated adults who were not twins: a male aged 18 to 30, a male aged 50 to 59, and a female aged 50 to 59. Miltenyi CD45RO+ enrichment and human naive T-cell isolation kits were used to isolate memory (CD45RO+) and naive T cells from PBMC. What the authors observed across the whole study: Because the same donors could not be followed over many years, conclusions were based on cross-sectional statistical analysis. Fewer insertions were carried by abundant cord blood beta clonotypes; a weaker similar trend was observed in young adult naive repertoires, while no such trend was observed in memory repertoires. Compared with coincidental sharing between unrelated individuals, out-of-frame TCR alpha sequences shared between twins showed an excess of sequences with low generation probability. The excess sharing between twins in beta out-of-frame sequences was weaker because fewer shared sequences reduced the signal-to-noise ratio. Zero-insertion analyses could be partly confounded by invariant T cells such as MAIT and iNKT, although diverse VJ usage argued against such confounding for most clonotypes. Out-of-frame TCR alpha sharing in monozygotic twins was systematically underestimated by recombination models, whereas sharing between unrelated individuals was in agreement with the recombination models.

Library generation was performed with 5' RACE. The data were produced on an Illumina HiSeq 2000. Template switching introduced a universal primer binding site; the final cDNA contained a unique molecular identifier, enabling accurate counting of TCR cDNA molecules. First-strand cDNA for TCR alpha and beta chains was synthesized from specific primers in the conserved constant-segment region. To control for contamination, each cDNA library was double barcoded with a SMART-Mk sample barcode plus Illumina barcodes. TruSeq adapter sequences, together with Illumina sample barcodes, were added in two successive PCR steps. The TCR alpha and beta cDNA libraries were sequenced on the Illumina HiSeq platform using custom primers. Regarding the original processing steps: Unique molecular identifiers were extracted from raw reads with MiGEC, and CDR3 positions were determined with MiXCR. Recombination models were inferred per individual with the repgenHMM and IGoR tools using an EM algorithm. Shared clonotypes were analyzed with the tcR package in R, and sharing was normalized by the product of cloneset sizes. Out-of-frame nonproductive sequences were analyzed to study raw recombination free of thymic and clonal selection effects. TCRdb's own reprocessing of the public reads used fastp at Q25 and MiXCR and kept productive beta chains. Duplicate CDR3 protein sequences are folded into a single record with the most common DNA and genes. TCRdb's processing, not the authors', yielded these V and J calls. The sample yields about 390,000 distinct CDR3 sequences; 8.5% to 10% were counted once. Under 9.5% of the sample is in the top ten clones.

This clonotype has ten or more counts. Its cognate antigen has yet to be identified. Per-base qualities were not stored, and no clone one base away is much larger. The sequence derives from a woman in her forties or fifties in good health. Sequenced: naive T cells sorted from blood. The cell subset or site label of this sample denotes: cells isolated with a human naive T-cell isolation kit.

The DNA reads TGTGCCACCAGCAGGCCAGGGCAGGGGATGAGTGGCTACACCTTC. It specifies CATSRPGQGMSGYTF. The rearrangement joined TRBV15 to TRBJ1-2, with a tentative D gene TRBD1 over 6 matching bases. The CDR3 runs 15 amino acids, cysteine and phenylalanine included. Just the 45-base CDR3 DNA is kept, in frame starting at base 1. Based on the germline V gene (reference sequence), the CDR1 and CDR2 sequences are LNHNV and YYDKDF. V loses 3 bases of germline sequence and J loses 7 bases, and the interval between the two ends is 18 bases.